The rows below give T cell receptor beta chains drawn from one sample of a study of blood T cell repertoires in COVID-19. Repertoires were generated with immunoSEQ multiplex PCR, while TCRdb's copy carries only in-frame clones and drops some. Among approximately 200,000 clones listed, approximately 89% were seen once. The sequenced material came from peripheral blood. All receptors derive from a woman aged 25 to 39 with acute or convalescent COVID-19. Each CDR3 is given without its conserved first and last residue.

V	J	CDR3
TRBV19	TRBJ1-1	ASKERQMNTEAF
TRBV20-1	TRBJ1-3	SAGSGNTIY
TRBV28	TRBJ1-1	ASSFWGVGAF
TRBV7-9	TRBJ2-1	ASSYRSQSGIYNEQF
TRBV19	TRBJ1-5	AQPWRGGLQPQH
TRBV28	TRBJ2-1	ASSSLTSSYNEQF
TRBV29-1	TRBJ1-2	SVDGGANQGGYT
TRBV10-1	TRBJ1-1	ASSPREDTEAF
TRBV7-9	TRBJ2-7	ASSLPPGRHSYEQY
TRBV4-1	TRBJ2-1	ASSQHVGGYNEQF
TRBV12-3/TRBV12-4	TRBJ1-2	ASTPQGLEGYT
TRBV5-1	TRBJ2-6	ASSPSGDHISGANVLT
TRBV28	TRBJ1-2	AGMTGAPDYGYT
TRBV5-1	TRBJ1-5	ASSLGQGGQPQH
TRBV2	TRBJ1-6	ASKPDPSSYNSPLH
TRBV2	TRBJ2-4	ASTLPGQGAANIQY
TRBV12-3/TRBV12-4	TRBJ1-5	ASSLARNQPQH
TRBV27	TRBJ2-2	ASSLAGGVTGELF
TRBV28	TRBJ1-6	ASMGSGQVGNSPLH
TRBV24-1	TRBJ1-2	ATSETVDYGYT
TRBV30	TRBJ1-5	AASVSNQPQH
TRBV2	TRBJ1-2	ASSRTSQGVVNYGYT
TRBV5-4	TRBJ2-5	ASSLELEETQY
TRBV27	TRBJ1-3	ASKPGQGPDTIY
TRBV14	TRBJ1-1	ASRPTGGVRTEAF
TRBV7-2	TRBJ2-7	ASSLAGLGFYEQY
TRBV5-1	TRBJ1-5	ASSGLGGQPQH
TRBV11-2	TRBJ1-1	ASSLAQGSEAF
TRBV6-5	TRBJ2-1	ATSAGGIYNEQF
TRBV12-5	TRBJ2-5	ASGSEETQY
TRBV5-1	TRBJ2-3	ASSSEYTDTQY
TRBV30	TRBJ2-4	AWTVAGTRNIQY
TRBV30	TRBJ2-3	AWRRLATTQY
TRBV28	TRBJ2-7	ASSTTRDSVN
TRBV9	TRBJ2-3	ASSDERTASTDTQY
TRBV10-1	TRBJ2-2	ASSGGPAIGELF
TRBV19	TRBJ2-6	ASGEQAAGANVLT
TRBV10-1	TRBJ2-1	ASSRESYNEQF
TRBV6-5	TRBJ1-4	ASSLGGTGGEKLF
TRBV12-3/TRBV12-4	TRBJ2-3	ASRSTDTQY
TRBV5-1	TRBJ1-1	ASSSREDTEAF